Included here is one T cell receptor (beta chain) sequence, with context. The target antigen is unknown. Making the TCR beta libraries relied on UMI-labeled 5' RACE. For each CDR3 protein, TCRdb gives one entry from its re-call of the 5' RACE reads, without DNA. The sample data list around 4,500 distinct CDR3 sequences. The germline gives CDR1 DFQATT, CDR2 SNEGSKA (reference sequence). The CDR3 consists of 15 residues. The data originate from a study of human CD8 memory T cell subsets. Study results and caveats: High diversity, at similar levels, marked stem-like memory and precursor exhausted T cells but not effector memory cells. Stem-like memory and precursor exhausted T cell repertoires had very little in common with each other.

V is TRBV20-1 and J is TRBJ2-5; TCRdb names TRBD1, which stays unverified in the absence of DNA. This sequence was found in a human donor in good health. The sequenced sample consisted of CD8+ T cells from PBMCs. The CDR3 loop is CSASGATGGLETQYF.